This T cell receptor beta chain is drawn from a study of metastatic and nonmetastatic thyroid tumors. The CDR3 sequence is 15 residues long. CDR1 and CDR2 from the germline V gene are LNHDA and SQIVND (reference sequence). V was pared by 5 bases and J by 5 bases, with 17 bases between. This clone was seen repeatedly, ten times or more. Its target is not known. Among the patients, none had received any treatment before thyroid surgery. With MiXCR, TCRdb called clones anew from the PCR reads. Of tens of thousands of clones listed, about 20% are singletons. General study points: According to reports, the diversity of TCR beta was significantly higher in malignant thyroid tumors than in benign nodules, and this held in both blood and tumor samples.

This sequence was found in a female donor with papillary thyroid cancer or a benign thyroid nodule (not recorded which). Some clones in this sample may be carry-over from other donors' samples. The chain uses TRBV19 and TRBJ2-3, with no clear D. The sequenced sample was adjacent normal tissue. CDR3 region: CASSPRSRGRDTQYF. In DNA form, the CDR3 reads TGTGCCAGTAGTCCCCGGTCCCGAGGTAGAGATACGCAGTATTTT.